These T cell receptor beta chains were read from a single sample in a study of blood T cell repertoires in COVID-19. Method: immunoSEQ multiplex PCR; TCRdb's copy keeps in-frame clones and lacks some. The sample carries roughly 200,000 clones, less than 85% recorded once. The source material was PBMCs or T cells enriched from blood (not recorded which). Receptors were obtained from a man aged 35-49 years who had recovered from COVID-19. CDR3s include the opening cysteine and the closing phenylalanine or tryptophan. A D gene is named only where the DNA matches it firmly. Clone size is stated in some rows and not others, as once, few, many or a class when expanded.

>-|TRBJ2-7|TRBV11-1|-
TGTGCCAGCAGCTTAGGCACAGCCTACGAGCAGTACTTC
CASSLGTAYEQYF
>-|TRBJ2-1|TRBV2|TRBD2
TGTGCCAGCAGGGGAGGACTAGCTGGGGGCAATGAGCAGTTCTTC
CASRGGLAGGNEQFF
>once|TRBJ1-3|TRBV19|-
TGTGCCAGTAGTATTTTAGCCTCTGGAAACACCATATATTTT
CASSILASGNTIYF
>-|TRBJ2-1|TRBV14|TRBD2
TGTGCCAGCAGCGTGGGACTAGCGGGATATGAGCAGTTCTTC
CASSVGLAGYEQFF
>-|TRBJ1-1|TRBV25-1|-
TGTGCCAGCAGTAGTCAGGGTATTGAAGCTTTCTTT
CASSSQGIEAFF
>-|TRBJ1-1|TRBV14|-
TGTGCCAGCAGCCGCCAGGGACAAGTGAACACTGAAGCTTTCTTT
CASSRQGQVNTEAFF
>-|TRBJ2-7|TRBV28|TRBD2
TGTGCCAGCAGTTTACGTAGCGGGGTCTCCTACGAGCAGTACTTC
CASSLRSGVSYEQYF
>-|TRBJ1-4|TRBV20-1|-
TGCAGTGCTAGTCAGAGGGTAGCTAATGAAAAACTGTTTTTT
CSASQRVANEKLFF
>-|TRBJ2-7|TRBV2|-
TGTGCCAGTATTCCGGGACTTAAATACGAGCAGTACTTC
CASIPGLKYEQYF
>-|TRBJ2-1|TRBV19|TRBD1
TGTGCCAGTAGTATTGGGCAGGGGGTTAGTAATGAGCAGTTCTTC
CASSIGQGVSNEQFF
>-|TRBJ2-2|TRBV7-6|-
TGTGCCAGCAGCCCGGGACTGGACGGGGAGCTGTTTTTT
CASSPGLDGELFF
>-|TRBJ2-3|TRBV5-1|TRBD1
TGCGCCAGCAGCTTACAGGGGGACCCAGATACGCAGTATTTT
CASSLQGDPDTQYF
>-|TRBJ1-4|TRBV5-4|TRBD1
TGTGCCAGCAGCTTGGGGAGGACAGGGGATGAAAAACTGTTTTTT
CASSLGRTGDEKLFF
>-|TRBJ1-5|TRBV28|-
TGTGCCAGCTCCGACAGGAGCTTTAGCAATCAGCCCCAGCATTTT
CASSDRSFSNQPQHF
>-|TRBJ2-7|TRBV5-6|TRBD1
TGTGCCAGCAGCTTGGACTTCTCCGAACCGGGACAGTTTGTCTACGAGCAGTACTTC
CASSLDFSEPGQFVYEQYF
>-|TRBJ2-7|TRBV4-1|-
TGCGCCAGCAGCCTGGAGCCGGGACAAACCTACGAGCAGTACTTC
CASSLEPGQTYEQYF
>-|TRBJ1-1|TRBV30|-
TGTGCCTGGACCAACGCGGTCACTGAAGCTTTCTTT
CAWTNAVTEAFF
>-|TRBJ2-3|TRBV28|-
TGTGCCAGCAGGCTTGGGACAAGCACAGATACGCAGTATTTT
CASRLGTSTDTQYF
>few|TRBJ2-3|TRBV19|TRBD2
TGTGCCAGTAGCCCTAGCGGATCCACAGATACGCAGTATTTT
CASSPSGSTDTQYF
>-|TRBJ2-7|TRBV20-1|TRBD1
TGCAGTCCGGGACAGGGCTACGAGCAGTACTTC
CSPGQGYEQYF
>-|TRBJ2-6|TRBV28|-
TGTGCCAGCAGTTCTCGACACCCAACCCTCTCTGGGGCCAACGTCCTGACTTTC
CASSSRHPTLSGANVLTF
>once|TRBJ2-7|TRBV4-1|TRBD2
TGCGCCAGCAGCCAAGGGTCAGCGGGAGGGGCCTACGAGCAGTACTTC
CASSQGSAGGAYEQYF
>-|TRBJ2-1|TRBV5-5|TRBD2
TGTGCCAGCAGCCGAGACCGCGGGACTAACTACAATGAGCAGTTCTTC
CASSRDRGTNYNEQFF
>few|TRBJ1-5|TRBV4-2|-
TGTGCCAGCAGCCAAGCTGTCAATCAGCCCCAGCATTTT
CASSQAVNQPQHF
>-|TRBJ2-1|TRBV5-1|-
TGCGCCAGCAGCCCTAACCCTCCCAATGAGCAGTTCTTC
CASSPNPPNEQFF
>-|TRBJ2-7|TRBV29-1|-
TGCAGTCTTGGGGAGACCGAGCAGTACTTC
CSLGETEQYF
>-|TRBJ1-6|TRBV14|-
TGTGCCAGCAGCCGGACACTCCCAGGAGATGGTTCACCCCTCCACTTT
CASSRTLPGDGSPLHF
>-|TRBJ2-7|TRBV28|TRBD2
TGTGCCAGCAGTTTCGAAATAGGAGGGTCTAGCGGGAGCTACGAGCAGTACTTC
CASSFEIGGSSGSYEQYF
>-|TRBJ2-5|TRBV6-2/TRBV6-3|TRBD1
TGTGCCAGCAGTTACGTGGGACAGATCCAAGAGACCCAGTACTTC
CASSYVGQIQETQYF
>many|TRBJ2-3|TRBV6-2/TRBV6-3|TRBD2
TGTGCCAGCAGTTACTCGCCTTCTAGCGGAGGCACAGATACGCAGTATTTT
CASSYSPSSGGTDTQYF
>few|TRBJ1-2|TRBV28|-
TGTGCCAGCAGTCCCCGGACAGAACAATATGGCTACACCTTC
CASSPRTEQYGYTF
>-|TRBJ2-5|TRBV3-1/TRBV3-2|TRBD2
TGTGCCAGCAGTCATGGACTAGCGGGAGGCCAAGAGACCCAGTACTTC
CASSHGLAGGQETQYF